The sequence of this T cell receptor (beta chain) was determined in a study of cytomegalovirus exposure and HLA in healthy donors. PCR was performed using 60 Vbeta and 13 Jbeta primers. Only in-frame clones appear in the TCRdb table, and some are missing; sequencing was by immunoSEQ multiplex PCR. The data hold about 120,000 clones, with about 80% observed a single time. Looked up from germline, CDR1 is LGHNA and CDR2 is YNFKEQ. With 4 bases clipped from V and 3 bases from J, the junction kept 11 bases outside the gene matches. The CDR3 runs to 17 residues. Specimen: PBMCs. The rearrangement links TRBV4-2 to TRBJ1-4, with 7 bases aligning to TRBD1. This TCR derives from a woman aged 50 to 60 in good health and CMV-seronegative. In DNA, the CDR3 is TGTGCCAGCAGCCGCCGACAGGGTCAGTGGGCTAATGAAAAACTGTTTTTT. Residues: CASSRRQGQWANEKLFF.